The clone carrying this T cell receptor (beta chain) was counted a single time. This specimen belongs to a study of cytomegalovirus exposure and HLA in healthy donors. The V end was cut by 3 bases, the J end by 5 bases, with 8 bases between. Germline loops: CDR1 SGDLS, CDR2 YYNGEE. The CDR3 is 12 amino acids. The records omit this donor's CMV serostatus. The PCR was carried out with 60 Vbeta primers and 13 Jbeta primers. Repertoires were generated with immunoSEQ multiplex PCR, while TCRdb's copy carries only in-frame clones and drops some. The table lists 110,000 to 150,000 clones, 73% of them singletons, with approximately 15% in the top ten.

Sequenced: PBMCs. The V call is TRBV9, the J call TRBJ2-5; the D gene is possibly TRBD1 (5 bases). The sequence was collected from a human donor in good health. The CDR3 here is CASSGTSETQYF. The CDR3 DNA sequence: TGTGCCAGCAGCGGGACAAGCGAGACCCAGTACTTC.